This TCR beta chain comes out of a study of blood T cell repertoires in COVID-19. Study-level information: Material from acute and convalescent COVID-19 was sourced from the United States, Italy and Spain.

Only in-frame clones appear in the TCRdb table, and some are missing; sequencing was by immunoSEQ multiplex PCR. The sample has some 65,000 clones; 75% to 90% are singletons. The TCR comes from a man between 35 and 55 years old with COVID-19, enrolled during active disease. The material sequenced was peripheral blood.

The DNA for the CDR3 is TGTGCCAGCAGTTACTCGAGTGCGGTATACGAGCAGTACTTC. This encodes CASSYSSAVYEQYF. This chain connects TRBV6-5 to TRBJ2-7; no clear D gene. This CDR3 contains 14 residues. V was cut by 0 bases and J by 4 bases, with 10 bases left in between. Germline V gives CDR1 MNHEY, CDR2 SVGAGI.